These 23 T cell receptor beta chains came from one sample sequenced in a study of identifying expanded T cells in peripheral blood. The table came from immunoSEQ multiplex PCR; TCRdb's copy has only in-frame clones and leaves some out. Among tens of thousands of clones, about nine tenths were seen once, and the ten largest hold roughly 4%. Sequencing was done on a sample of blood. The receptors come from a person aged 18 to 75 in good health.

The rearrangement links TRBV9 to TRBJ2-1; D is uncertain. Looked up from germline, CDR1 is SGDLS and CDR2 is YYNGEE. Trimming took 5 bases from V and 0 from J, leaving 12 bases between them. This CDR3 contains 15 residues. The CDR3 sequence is CASSPSVSSYNEQFF. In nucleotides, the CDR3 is TGTGCCAGCAGTCCGTCGGTAAGCTCCTACAATGAGCAGTTCTTC.

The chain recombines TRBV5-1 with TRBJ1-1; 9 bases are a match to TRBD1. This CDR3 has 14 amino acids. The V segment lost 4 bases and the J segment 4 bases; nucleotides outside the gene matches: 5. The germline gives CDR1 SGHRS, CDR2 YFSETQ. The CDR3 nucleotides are TGCGCCAGCAGCCGAGCGACAGGGGGCACTGAAGCTTTCTTT. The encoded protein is CASSRATGGTEAFF.

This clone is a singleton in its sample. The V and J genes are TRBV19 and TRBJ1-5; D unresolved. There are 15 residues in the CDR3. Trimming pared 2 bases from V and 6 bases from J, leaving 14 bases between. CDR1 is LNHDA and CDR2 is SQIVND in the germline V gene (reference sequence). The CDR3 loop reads CASSIMFGEGQPQHF. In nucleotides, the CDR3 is TGTGCCAGTAGTATAATGTTTGGGGAGGGTCAGCCCCAGCATTTT. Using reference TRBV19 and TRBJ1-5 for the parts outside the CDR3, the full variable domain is DGGITQSPKYLFRKEGQNVTLSCEQNLNHDAMYWYRQDPGQGLRLIYYSQIVNDFQKGDIAEGYSVSREKKESFPLTVTSAQKNPTAFYLCASSIMFGEGQPQHFGDGTRLSIL.

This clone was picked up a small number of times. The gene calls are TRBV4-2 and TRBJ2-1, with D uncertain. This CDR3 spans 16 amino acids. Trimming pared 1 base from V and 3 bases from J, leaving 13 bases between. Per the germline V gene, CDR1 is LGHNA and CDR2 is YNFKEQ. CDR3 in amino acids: CASSQAEASGYNEQFF. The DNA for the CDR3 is TGTGCCAGCAGCCAAGCTGAAGCTTCGGGCTACAATGAGCAGTTCTTC.

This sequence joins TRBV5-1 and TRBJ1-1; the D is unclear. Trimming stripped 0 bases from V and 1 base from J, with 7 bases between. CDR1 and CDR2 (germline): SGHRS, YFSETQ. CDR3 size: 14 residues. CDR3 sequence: CASSLGPGNTEAFF. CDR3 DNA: TGCGCCAGCAGCTTGGGCCCCGGGAACACTGAAGCTTTCTTT.

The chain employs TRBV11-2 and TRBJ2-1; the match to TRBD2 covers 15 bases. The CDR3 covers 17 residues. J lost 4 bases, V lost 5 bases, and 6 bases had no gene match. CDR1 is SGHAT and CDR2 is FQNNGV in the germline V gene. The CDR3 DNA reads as TGTGCCAGCAGCCCGGGACTAGCGGGAGGAAGATACAATGAGCAGTTCTTC. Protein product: CASSPGLAGGRYNEQFF. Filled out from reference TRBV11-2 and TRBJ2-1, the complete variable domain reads EAGVAQSPRYKIIEKRQSVAFWCNPISGHATLYWYQQILGQGPKLLIQFQNNGVVDDSQLPKDRFSAERLKGVDSTLKIQPAKLEDSAVYLCASSPGLAGGRYNEQFFGPGTRLTVL.

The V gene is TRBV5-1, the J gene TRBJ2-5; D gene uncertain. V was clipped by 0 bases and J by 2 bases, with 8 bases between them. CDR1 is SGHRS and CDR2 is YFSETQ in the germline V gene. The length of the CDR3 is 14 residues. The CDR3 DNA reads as TGCGCCAGCAGCTTGGCGTGGGGACAAGAGACCCAGTACTTC. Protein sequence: CASSLAWGQETQYF.

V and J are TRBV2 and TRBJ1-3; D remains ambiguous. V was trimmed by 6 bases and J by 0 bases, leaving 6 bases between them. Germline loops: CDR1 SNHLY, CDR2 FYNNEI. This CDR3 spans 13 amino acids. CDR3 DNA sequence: TGTGCCAGCAGGGCAGACTCTGGAAACACCATATATTTT. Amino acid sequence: CASRADSGNTIYF.

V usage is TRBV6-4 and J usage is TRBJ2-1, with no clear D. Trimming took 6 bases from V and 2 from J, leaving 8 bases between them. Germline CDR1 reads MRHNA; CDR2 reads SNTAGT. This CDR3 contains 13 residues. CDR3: CASSQDAYNEQFF. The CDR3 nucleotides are TGTGCCAGCAGCCAGGATGCCTACAATGAGCAGTTCTTC.

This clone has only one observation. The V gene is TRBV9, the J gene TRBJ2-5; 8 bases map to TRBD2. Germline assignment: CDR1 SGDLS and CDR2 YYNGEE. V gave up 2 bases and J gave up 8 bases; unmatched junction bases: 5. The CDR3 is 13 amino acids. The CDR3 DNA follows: TGTGCCAGCAGCGTGAGCGGGAGAAGTACCCAGTACTTC. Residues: CASSVSGRSTQYF.

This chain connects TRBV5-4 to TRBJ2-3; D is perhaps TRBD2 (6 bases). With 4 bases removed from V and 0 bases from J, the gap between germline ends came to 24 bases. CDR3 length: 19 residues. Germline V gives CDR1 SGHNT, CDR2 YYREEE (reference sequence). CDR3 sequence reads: CASSPTLPTSRTSTDTQYF. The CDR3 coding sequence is TGTGCCAGCAGCCCGACCCTCCCCACTAGCCGAACTAGCACAGATACGCAGTATTTT.

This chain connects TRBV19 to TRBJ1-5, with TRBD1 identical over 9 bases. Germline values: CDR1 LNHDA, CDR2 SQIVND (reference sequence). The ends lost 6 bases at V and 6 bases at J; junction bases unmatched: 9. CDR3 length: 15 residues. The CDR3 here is CASSTGTGKGQPQHF. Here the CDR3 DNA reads TGTGCCAGTAGCACCGGGACAGGGAAGGGTCAGCCCCAGCATTTT.

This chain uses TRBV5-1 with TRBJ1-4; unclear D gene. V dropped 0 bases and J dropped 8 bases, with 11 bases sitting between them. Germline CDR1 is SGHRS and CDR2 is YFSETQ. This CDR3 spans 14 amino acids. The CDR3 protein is CASSLVDGGEKLFF. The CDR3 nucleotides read TGCGCCAGCAGCTTGGTTGACGGCGGAGAAAAACTGTTTTTT.

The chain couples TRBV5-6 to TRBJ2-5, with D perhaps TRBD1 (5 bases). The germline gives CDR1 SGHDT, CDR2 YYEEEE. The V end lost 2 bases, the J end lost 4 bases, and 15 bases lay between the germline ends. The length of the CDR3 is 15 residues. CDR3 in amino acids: CASSFGSGSGETQYF. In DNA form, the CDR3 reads TGTGCCAGCAGCTTTGGTTCAGGGTCCGGAGAGACCCAGTACTTC.

The CDR3 loop is CASSRNSGAKNIQYF. The CDR3 nucleotides read TGTGCCAGCAGCCGAAATAGCGGTGCCAAAAACATTCAGTACTTC. V usage is TRBV7-8 and J usage is TRBJ2-4; D perhaps matches TRBD2 (6 bases). Germline V gene sequence: CDR1 SGHVS, CDR2 FQNEAQ. V was cut by 5 bases and J by 1 base, with 12 bases left in between. This CDR3 is built from 15 residues.

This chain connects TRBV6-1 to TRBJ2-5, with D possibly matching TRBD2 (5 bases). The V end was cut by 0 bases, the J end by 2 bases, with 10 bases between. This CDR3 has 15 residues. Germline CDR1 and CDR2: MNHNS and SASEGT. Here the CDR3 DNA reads TGTGCCAGCAGTGAAGCGTATGGGAGTCAAGAGACCCAGTACTTC. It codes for CASSEAYGSQETQYF.

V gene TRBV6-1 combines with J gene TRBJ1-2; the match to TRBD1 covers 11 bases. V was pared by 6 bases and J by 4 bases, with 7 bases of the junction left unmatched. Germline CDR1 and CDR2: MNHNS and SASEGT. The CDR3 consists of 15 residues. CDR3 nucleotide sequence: TGTGCCAGCAGGGCGGACAGGGGGCTTCGCTATGGCTACACCTTC. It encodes CASRADRGLRYGYTF.

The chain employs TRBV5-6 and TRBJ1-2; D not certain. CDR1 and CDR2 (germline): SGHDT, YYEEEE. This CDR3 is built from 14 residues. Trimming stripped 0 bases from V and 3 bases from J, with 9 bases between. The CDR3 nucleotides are TGTGCCAGCAGCTTGGCGGACCGATACTATGGCTACACCTTC. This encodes CASSLADRYYGYTF. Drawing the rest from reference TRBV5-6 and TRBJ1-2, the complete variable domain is DAGVTQSPTHLIKTRGQQVTLRCSPKSGHDTVSWYQQALGQGPQFIFQYYEEEERQRGNFPDRFSGHQFPNYSSELNVNALLLGDSALYLCASSLADRYYGYTFGSGTRLTVV.

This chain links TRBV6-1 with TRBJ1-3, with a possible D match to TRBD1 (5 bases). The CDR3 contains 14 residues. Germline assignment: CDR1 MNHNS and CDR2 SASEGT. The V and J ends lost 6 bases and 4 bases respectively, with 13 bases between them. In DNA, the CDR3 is TGTGCCAGCAGCGCCTCGGGGGAAGGAAACACCATATATTTT. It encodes CASSASGEGNTIYF.

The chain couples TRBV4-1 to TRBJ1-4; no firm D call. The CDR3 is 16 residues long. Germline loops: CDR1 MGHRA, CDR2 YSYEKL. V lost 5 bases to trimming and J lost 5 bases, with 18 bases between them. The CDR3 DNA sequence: TGCGCCAGCAGCTTTACAGAAGGCGAGAAAAATGAAAAACTGTTTTTT. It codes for CASSFTEGEKNEKLFF.

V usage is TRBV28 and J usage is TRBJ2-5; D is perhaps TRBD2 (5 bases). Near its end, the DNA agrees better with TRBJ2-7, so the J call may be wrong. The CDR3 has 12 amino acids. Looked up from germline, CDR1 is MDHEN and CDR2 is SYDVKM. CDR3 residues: CATTGSPNEQYF. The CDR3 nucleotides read TGTGCCACTACGGGATCGCCGAACGAGCAGTACTTC.

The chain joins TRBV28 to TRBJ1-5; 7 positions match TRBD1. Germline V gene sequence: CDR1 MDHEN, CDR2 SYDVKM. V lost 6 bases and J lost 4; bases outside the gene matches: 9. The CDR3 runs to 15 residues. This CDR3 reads CASRPTGVGNQPQHF. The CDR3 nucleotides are TGTGCCAGCAGGCCAACAGGGGTTGGAAATCAGCCCCAGCATTTT.

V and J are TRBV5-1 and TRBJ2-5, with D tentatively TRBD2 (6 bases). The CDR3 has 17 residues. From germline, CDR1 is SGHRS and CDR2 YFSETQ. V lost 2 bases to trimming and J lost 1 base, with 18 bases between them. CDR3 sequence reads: CASSFPDRAGFQETQYF. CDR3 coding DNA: TGCGCCAGCAGCTTTCCCGACCGAGCGGGTTTCCAAGAGACCCAGTACTTC.